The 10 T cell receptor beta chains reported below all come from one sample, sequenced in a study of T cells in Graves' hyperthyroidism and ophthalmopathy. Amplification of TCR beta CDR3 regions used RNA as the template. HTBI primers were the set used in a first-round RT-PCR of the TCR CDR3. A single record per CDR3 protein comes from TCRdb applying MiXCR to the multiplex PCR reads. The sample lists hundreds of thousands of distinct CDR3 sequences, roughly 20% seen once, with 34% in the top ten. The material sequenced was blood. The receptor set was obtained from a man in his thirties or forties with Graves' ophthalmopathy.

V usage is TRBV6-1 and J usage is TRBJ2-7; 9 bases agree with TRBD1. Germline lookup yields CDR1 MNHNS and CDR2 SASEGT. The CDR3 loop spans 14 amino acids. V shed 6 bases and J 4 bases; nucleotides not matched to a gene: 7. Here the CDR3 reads CASRGQGGTYEQYF. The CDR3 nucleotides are TGTGCCAGCAGGGGACAGGGAGGCACGTACGAGCAGTACTTC.

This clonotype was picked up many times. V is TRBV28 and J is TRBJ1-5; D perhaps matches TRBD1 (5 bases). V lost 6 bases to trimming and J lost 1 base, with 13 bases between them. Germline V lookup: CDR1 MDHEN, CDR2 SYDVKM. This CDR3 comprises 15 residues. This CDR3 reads CASRLLGGSNQPQHF. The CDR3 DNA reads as TGTGCCAGCAGGCTTCTTGGGGGGAGCAATCAGCCCCAGCATTTT.

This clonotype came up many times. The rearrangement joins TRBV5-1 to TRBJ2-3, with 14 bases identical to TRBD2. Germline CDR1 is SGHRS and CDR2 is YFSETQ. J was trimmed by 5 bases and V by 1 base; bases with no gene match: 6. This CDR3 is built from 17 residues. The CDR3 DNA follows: TGCGCCAGCAGCTTGACGGGACTAGCGGGAGAAGAAGATACGCAGTATTTT. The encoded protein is CASSLTGLAGEEDTQYF.

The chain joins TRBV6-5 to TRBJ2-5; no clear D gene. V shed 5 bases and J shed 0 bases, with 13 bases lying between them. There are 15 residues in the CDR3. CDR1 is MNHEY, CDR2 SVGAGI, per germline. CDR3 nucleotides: TGTGCCAGCAGTACCGCCACTTGGTACCAAGAGACCCAGTACTTC. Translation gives CASSTATWYQETQYF.

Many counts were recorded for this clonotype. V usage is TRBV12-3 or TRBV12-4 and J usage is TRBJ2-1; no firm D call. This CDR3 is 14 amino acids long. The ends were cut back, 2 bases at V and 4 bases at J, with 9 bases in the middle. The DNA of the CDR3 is TGTGCCAGCAGTTTACGGGCTCGTTACAATGAGCAGTTCTTC. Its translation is CASSLRARYNEQFF.

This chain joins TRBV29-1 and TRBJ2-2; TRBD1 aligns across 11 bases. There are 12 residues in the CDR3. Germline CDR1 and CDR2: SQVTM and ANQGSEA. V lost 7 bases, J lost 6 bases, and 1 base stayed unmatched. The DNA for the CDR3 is TGCAGCGGGGACAGGGGGGCCGGGGAGCTGTTTTTT. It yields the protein CSGDRGAGELFF.

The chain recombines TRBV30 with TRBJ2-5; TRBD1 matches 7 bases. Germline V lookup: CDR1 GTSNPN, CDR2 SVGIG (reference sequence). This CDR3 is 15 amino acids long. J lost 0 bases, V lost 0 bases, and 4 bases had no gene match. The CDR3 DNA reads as TGTGCCTGGAGTGTTGAGACAGGGTACCAAGAGACCCAGTACTTC. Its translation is CAWSVETGYQETQYF.

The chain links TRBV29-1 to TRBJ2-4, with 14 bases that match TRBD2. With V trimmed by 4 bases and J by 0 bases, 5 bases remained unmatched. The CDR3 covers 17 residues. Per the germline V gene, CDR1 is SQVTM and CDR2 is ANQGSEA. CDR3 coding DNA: TGCAGCGTTGCCGGGACTAGCGGGGGACTAGCCAAAAACATTCAGTACTTC. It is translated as CSVAGTSGGLAKNIQYF. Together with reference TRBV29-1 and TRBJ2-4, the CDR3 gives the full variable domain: SAVISQKPSRDICQRGTSLTIQCQVDSQVTMMFWYRQQPGQSLTLIATANQGSEATYESGFVIDKFPISRPNLTFSTLTVSNMSPEDSSIYLCSVAGTSGGLAKNIQYFGAGTRLSVL.

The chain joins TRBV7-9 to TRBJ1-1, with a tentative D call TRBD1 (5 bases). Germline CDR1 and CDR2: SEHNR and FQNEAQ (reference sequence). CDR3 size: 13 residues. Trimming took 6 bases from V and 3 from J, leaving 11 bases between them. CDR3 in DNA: TGTGCCAGCAGGAGCCAGGGTTACACTGAAGCTTTCTTT. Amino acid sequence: CASRSQGYTEAFF.

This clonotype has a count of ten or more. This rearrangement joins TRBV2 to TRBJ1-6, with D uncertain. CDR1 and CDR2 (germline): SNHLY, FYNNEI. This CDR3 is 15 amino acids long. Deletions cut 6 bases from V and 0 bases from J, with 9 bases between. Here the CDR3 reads CASSQESSYNSPLHF. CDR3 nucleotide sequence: TGTGCCAGCAGCCAGGAGAGCTCCTATAATTCACCCCTCCACTTT.